Given below is one T cell receptor (beta chain) in context. Its antigen is still unknown. Base quality data are lacking; no much larger clone is found one base away. The data were obtained in a study of blood T cell repertoires in COVID-19 (dated by TCRdb to about 2020). Study-level background: The collaborator samples originated in the United States, Italy and Spain and spanned the acute and convalescent phases of COVID-19. The prospective study material was composed of cDNA or gDNA derived from T cells, B-cell-depleted T cells, or PBMCs. The dataset comprised deeply sampled blood TCRbeta repertoires from subjects exposed to, actively infected with, or recovered from COVID-19. The repertoires were made available in a free public database intended to serve as a resource for research on the immune response to SARS-CoV-2. Samples came from the ongoing ImmuneRACE study (first 160 participants) plus 1,254 subjects from 6 global collaborators. A de-identified subject ID, COVID-19 status, age in years and sex were almost always included in the sample metadata. Where available, HLA class I and class II types were taken from metadata supplied by the sample provider and were not determined by assay-based typing.

Enrolling through a virtual design, the prospective study's participants ranged in age from roughly 18 to 95 years and lived across some 22 United States geographic areas. In the prospective study, cohorts were assigned on the basis of participant-reported clinical history obtained from a screening survey and a study questionnaire. Exposed participants had been in contact, within 2 weeks of entering the study, with a person who had a PCR-confirmed or clinician-diagnosed case of COVID-19. In the prospective study, whole blood, serum and a nasopharyngeal or oropharyngeal swab were collected from each participant by mobile phlebotomists. Over an approximately 2-month period, participants in the prospective study had the option of providing additional blood draws and questionnaires. Prospective study blood samples were shipped either frozen or at room temperature before DNA extraction. TCRbeta CDR3 regions were amplified from genomic DNA using the immunoSEQ Assay, a bias-controlled multiplex PCR. For the original study's pipeline: Nucleated cell counts per sample were estimated from amplification of reference gene primers within the assay. To quantify the absolute abundance of each unique TCRbeta CDR3 rearrangement, sequence reads were collapsed and filtered. For each sample, productive Simpson clonality was calculated as the square root of Simpson's diversity index across productive rearrangements. TCRdb provides this immuneACCESS table in a form limited to in-frame rearrangements. Some clones are lacking; in checked studies, under half of them reflect an unresolved V gene, and why the rest are absent is not known. The V and J calls and clone size were taken over from that table, and D and trimming were inferred from the DNA. Counted in this sample were about 430,000 clones; around nine tenths of them appeared once. Roughly 1.4% of the sample comes from the top ten.

The CDR3 measures 15 amino acids from cysteine to phenylalanine. CDR3 DNA is the only sequence kept; it has 45 bases, read in frame from the first base. CDR1 and CDR2 are read off the germline V gene (reference sequence) as SGHNT and YYREEE. V lost 3 bases and J lost 0 bases; the stretch between them is 13 bases long. What the work shows at the level of the full study, not this receptor alone: The quantity of clinical and demographic metadata differed by source and by participant and was supplied without curation.

This clonotype was sampled from a woman aged 18-35 years who had been exposed to COVID-19. Material for sequencing was PBMCs or T cells enriched from blood (not recorded which). The sequence links TRBV5-4 to TRBJ2-7; TRBD1 is a weak D gene call, 6 bases matching. The nucleotide sequence reads TGTGCCAGCAGCTACACCGGGACACCCTCCTACGAGCAGTACTTC. It codes for CASSYTGTPSYEQYF.